This T cell receptor beta chain was found in a study of Ad26.COV2.S vaccination and SARS-CoV-2 variants. The data were produced by immunoSEQ multiplex PCR, yet TCRdb's version contains in-frame clones alone and is incomplete. The sample lists 350,000 to 500,000 clones; roughly 90% were seen once. Treatment meaning: around 19 received Ad26.COV2.S at low or high dose, single or two shots; a few received placebo; per-sample allocation not given. Samples were taken on day 63 after the first vaccine or placebo injection. Germline CDR1 MDHEN, CDR2 SYDVKM. This CDR3 is built from 13 residues. V lost 7 bases to trimming and J lost 8 bases, with 17 bases between them.

The sequence came from a person between 18 and 65 years old who received the Ad26.COV2.S COVID-19 vaccine or a placebo. J is TRBJ1-1 and V is TRBV28; D is possibly TRBD1 (6 bases). The source material was peripheral blood, sampled in a trial of Ad26.COV2.S vaccine versus placebo. CDR3 amino acids: CASKNRDLSEAFF. DNA of the CDR3: TGTGCCAGCAAGAACAGGGACCTTTCCGAAGCTTTCTTT. The variable domain in full, with the rest retrieved from reference TRBV28 and TRBJ1-1, is DVKVTQSSRYLVKRTGEKVFLECVQDMDHENMFWYRQDPGLGLRLIYFSYDVKMKEKGDIPEGYSVSREKKERFSLILESASTNQTSMYLCASKNRDLSEAFFGQGTRLTVV.